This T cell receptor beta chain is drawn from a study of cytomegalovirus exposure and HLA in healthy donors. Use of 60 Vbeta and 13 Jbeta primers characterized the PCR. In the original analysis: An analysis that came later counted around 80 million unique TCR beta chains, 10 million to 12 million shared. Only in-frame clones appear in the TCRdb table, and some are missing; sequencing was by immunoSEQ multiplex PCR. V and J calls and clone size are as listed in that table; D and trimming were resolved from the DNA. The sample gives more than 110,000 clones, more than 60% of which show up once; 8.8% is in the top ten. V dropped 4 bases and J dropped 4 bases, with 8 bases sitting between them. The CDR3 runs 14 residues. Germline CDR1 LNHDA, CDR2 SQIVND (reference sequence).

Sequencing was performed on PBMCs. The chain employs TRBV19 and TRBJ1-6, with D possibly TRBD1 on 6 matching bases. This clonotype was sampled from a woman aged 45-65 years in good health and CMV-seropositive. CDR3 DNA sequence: TGTGCCAGTAGTACACAGGGTTATAATTCACCCCTCCACTTT. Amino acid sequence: CASSTQGYNSPLHF.